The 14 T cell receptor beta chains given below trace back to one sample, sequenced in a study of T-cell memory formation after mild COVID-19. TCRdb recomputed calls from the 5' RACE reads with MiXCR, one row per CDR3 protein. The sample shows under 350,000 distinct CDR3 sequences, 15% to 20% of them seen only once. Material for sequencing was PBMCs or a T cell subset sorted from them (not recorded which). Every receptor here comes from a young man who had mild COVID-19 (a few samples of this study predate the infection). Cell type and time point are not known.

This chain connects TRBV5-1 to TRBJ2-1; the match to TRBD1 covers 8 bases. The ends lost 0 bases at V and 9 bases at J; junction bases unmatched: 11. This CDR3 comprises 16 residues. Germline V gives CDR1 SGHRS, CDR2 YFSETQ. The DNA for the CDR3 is TGCGCCAGCAGCTTGGCCGGGCAGGGGGCGCTTGGTGAGCAGTTCTTC. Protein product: CASSLAGQGALGEQFF.

The CDR3 region is CATSGGYGYTF. Here the CDR3 DNA reads TGTGCCACCAGTGGGGGTTATGGCTACACCTTC. The rearrangement joins TRBV24-1 to TRBJ1-2; D not resolved. The V gene's germline CDR1 is KGHDR and CDR2 SFDVKD. The ends were cut back, 5 bases at V and 5 bases at J, with 5 bases in the middle. The CDR3 runs to 11 residues.

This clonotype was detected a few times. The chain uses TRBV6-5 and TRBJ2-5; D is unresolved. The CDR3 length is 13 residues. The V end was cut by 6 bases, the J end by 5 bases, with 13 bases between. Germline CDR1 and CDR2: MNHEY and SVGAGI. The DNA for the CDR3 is TGTGCCAGCAGGGCGGTGGACGACGAGACCCAGTACTTC. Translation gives CASRAVDDETQYF.

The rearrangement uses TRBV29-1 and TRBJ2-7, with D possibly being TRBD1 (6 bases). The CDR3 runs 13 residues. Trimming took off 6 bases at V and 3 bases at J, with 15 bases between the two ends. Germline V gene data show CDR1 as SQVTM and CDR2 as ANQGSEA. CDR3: CSVASDRRYEQYV. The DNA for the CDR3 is TGCAGCGTGGCCTCCGACAGGCGCTACGAGCAGTACGTC.

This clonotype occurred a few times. The CDR3 sequence is CSARPWGLDEKLFF. In nucleotides, the CDR3 is TGCAGTGCTAGACCTTGGGGGTTGGATGAAAAACTGTTTTTT. This chain links TRBV20-1 with TRBJ1-4; TRBD1 is a possible D gene (5 bases). This CDR3 contains 14 residues. V gave up 2 bases and J gave up 6 bases, with 13 bases separating them. Germline CDR1 and CDR2: DFQATT and SNEGSKA (reference sequence).

The chain's CDR3 is CASSLIPGSGETQYF. The DNA for the CDR3 is TGTGCCAGCAGCCTAATCCCAGGGTCAGGGGAGACCCAGTACTTC. The chain recombines TRBV5-5 with TRBJ2-5, with D possibly being TRBD1 (5 bases). This CDR3 comprises 15 residues. CDR1 is SGHKS, CDR2 YYEKEE, per germline (reference sequence). The germline V and J ends were trimmed by 4 bases and 5 bases, with 18 bases remaining between them. The full variable domain, its missing parts supplied by reference TRBV5-5 and TRBJ2-5, is DAGVTQSPTHLIKTRGQQVTLRCSPISGHKSVSWYQQVLGQGPQFIFQYYEKEERGRGNFPDRFSARQFPNYSSELNVNALLLGDSALYLCASSLIPGSGETQYFGPGTRLLVL.

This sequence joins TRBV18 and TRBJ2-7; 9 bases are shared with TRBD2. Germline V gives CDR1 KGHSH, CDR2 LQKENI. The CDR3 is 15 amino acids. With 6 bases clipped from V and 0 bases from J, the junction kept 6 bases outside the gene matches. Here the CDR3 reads CASSPSGGLSYEQYF. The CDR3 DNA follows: TGTGCCAGCTCTCCAAGCGGGGGGCTCTCCTACGAGCAGTACTTC.

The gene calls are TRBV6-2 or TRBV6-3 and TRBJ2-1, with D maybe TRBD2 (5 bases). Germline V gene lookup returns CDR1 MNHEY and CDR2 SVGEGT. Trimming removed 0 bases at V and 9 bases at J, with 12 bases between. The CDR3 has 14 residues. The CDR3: CASSYSLEGSEQFF. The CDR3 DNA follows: TGTGCCAGCAGTTACTCTCTTGAGGGAAGTGAGCAGTTCTTC.

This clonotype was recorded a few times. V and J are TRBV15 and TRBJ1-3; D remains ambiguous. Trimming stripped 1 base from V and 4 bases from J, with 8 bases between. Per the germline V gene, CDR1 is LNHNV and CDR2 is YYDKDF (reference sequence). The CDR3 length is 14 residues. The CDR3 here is CATSRAGYGNTIYF. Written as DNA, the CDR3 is TGTGCCACCAGCAGAGCAGGTTACGGAAACACCATATATTTT.

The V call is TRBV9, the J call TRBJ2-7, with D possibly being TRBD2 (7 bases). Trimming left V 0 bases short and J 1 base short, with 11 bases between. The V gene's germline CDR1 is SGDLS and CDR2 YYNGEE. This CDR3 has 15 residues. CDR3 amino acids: CASSVAAGASYEQYF. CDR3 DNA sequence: TGTGCCAGCAGCGTAGCTGCGGGGGCGTCCTACGAGCAGTACTTC. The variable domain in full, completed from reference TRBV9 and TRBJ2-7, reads DSGVTQTPKHLITATGQRVTLRCSPRSGDLSVYWYQQSLDQGLQFLIQYYNGEERAKGNILERFSAQQFPDLHSELNLSSLELGDSALYFCASSVAAGASYEQYFGPGTRLTVT.

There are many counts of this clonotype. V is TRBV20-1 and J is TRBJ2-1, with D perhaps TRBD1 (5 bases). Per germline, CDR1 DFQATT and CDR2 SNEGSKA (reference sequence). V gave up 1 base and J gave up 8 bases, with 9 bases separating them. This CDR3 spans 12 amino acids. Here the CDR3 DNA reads TGCAGTGCTAGAGGGACAACCCATGAGCAGTTCTTC. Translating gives CSARGTTHEQFF.

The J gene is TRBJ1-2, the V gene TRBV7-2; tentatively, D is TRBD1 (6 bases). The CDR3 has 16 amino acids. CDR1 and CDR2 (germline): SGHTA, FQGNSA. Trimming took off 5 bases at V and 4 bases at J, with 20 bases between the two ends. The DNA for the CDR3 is TGTGCCAGCAGCCGGGGTGGGGGGGCGCGATTCTATGGCTACACCTTC. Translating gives CASSRGGGARFYGYTF.

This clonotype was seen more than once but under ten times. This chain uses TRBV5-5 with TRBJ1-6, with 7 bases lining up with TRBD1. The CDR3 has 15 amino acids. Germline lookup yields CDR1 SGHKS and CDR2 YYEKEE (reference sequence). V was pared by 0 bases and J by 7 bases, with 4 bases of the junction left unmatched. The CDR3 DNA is TGTGCCAGCAGCTTGGGAGGGACAGCGAATTCACCCCTCCACTTT. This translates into CASSLGGTANSPLHF.

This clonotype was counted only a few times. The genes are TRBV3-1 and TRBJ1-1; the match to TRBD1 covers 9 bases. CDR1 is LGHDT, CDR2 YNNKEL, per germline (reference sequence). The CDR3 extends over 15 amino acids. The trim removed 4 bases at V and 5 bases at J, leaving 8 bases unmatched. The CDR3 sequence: CASSPWGQGRTEAFF. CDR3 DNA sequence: TGTGCCAGCAGCCCCTGGGGACAGGGAAGAACTGAAGCTTTCTTT.